This TCR beta chain is from a study of blood T cell repertoires in COVID-19. Study in general: Sites across the United States, Italy and Spain contributed samples from acute and convalescent COVID-19. Sample material is recorded as cDNA or gDNA derived from T cells, B-cell-depleted T cells, or PBMCs.

As handled by the study authors: Cell counts per sample came from amplifying reference gene primers. Here immunoSEQ multiplex PCR was the method, and the copy in TCRdb shows in-frame clones only, minus some. Clone size and the V and J calls come from that table; the DNA yielded D and trimming. The table records 150,000 to 200,000 clones, about 80% of them present only once. The V gene's germline CDR1 is SGHRS and CDR2 YFSETQ. Between the trimmed V and J ends, which lost 1 base and 0 bases, there was a span of 14 bases. The length of the CDR3 is 16 residues. The V gene is TRBV5-1, the J gene TRBJ2-7; D not certain. The sequence derives from a human donor with acute or convalescent COVID-19. The donor label of this sample is uncertain. The material sequenced was peripheral blood. The CDR3 DNA is TGCGCCAGCAGCTTGAATCCGGTCCTGCCCTCCTACGAGCAGTACTTC. Residues: CASSLNPVLPSYEQYF.